This T cell receptor beta chain was profiled in a study of blood T cell repertoires in COVID-19. The junction had 8 bases not matched to a gene; V was cut back by 1 base and J by 0 bases. Per germline, CDR1 SGHAT and CDR2 FQNNGV. The CDR3 consists of 18 residues. Libraries were prepared by immunoSEQ multiplex PCR; TCRdb keeps only in-frame clonotypes and omits some of them. Among roughly 240,000 clones listed, more than 75% were seen once. This clonotype was sampled from a woman over 75 with COVID-19, enrolled during active disease. Sample: peripheral blood. The genes are TRBV11-2 and TRBJ2-3; 9 bases align to TRBD2. CDR3 residues: CASSLALSGGGSTDTQYF. The CDR3 DNA is TGTGCCAGCAGCTTAGCCCTTAGCGGGGGAGGTAGCACAGATACGCAGTATTTT.